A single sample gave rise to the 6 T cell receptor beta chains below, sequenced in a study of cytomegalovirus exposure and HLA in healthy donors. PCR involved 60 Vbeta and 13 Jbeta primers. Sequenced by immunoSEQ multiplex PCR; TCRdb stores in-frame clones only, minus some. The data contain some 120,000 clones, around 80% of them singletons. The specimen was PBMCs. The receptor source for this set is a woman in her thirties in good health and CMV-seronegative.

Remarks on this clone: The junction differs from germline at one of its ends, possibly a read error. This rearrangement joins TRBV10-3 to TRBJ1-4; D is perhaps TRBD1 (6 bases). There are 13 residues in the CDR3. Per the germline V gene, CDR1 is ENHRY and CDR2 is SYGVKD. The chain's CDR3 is CVISRTANEKLFF. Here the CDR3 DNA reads TGTGTCATCAGCCGGACAGCTAATGAAAAACTGTTTTTT.

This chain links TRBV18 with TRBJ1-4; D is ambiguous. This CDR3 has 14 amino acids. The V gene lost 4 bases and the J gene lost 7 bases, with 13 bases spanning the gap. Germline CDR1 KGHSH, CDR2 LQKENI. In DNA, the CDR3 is TGTGCCAGCTCACTAAGTGAGGCTTCTGAAAAACTGTTTTTT. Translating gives CASSLSEASEKLFF.

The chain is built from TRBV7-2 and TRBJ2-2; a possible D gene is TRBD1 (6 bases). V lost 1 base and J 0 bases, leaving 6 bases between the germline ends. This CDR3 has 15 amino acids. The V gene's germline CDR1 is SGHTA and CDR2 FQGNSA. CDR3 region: CASSLEGANTGELFF. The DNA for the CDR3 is TGTGCCAGCAGCTTAGAGGGGGCGAACACCGGGGAGCTGTTTTTT.

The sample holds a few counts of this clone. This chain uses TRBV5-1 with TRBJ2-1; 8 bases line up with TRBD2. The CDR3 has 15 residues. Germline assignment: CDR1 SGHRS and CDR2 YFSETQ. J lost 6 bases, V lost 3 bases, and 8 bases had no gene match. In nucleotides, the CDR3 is TGCGCCAGCAGCTCCACCGGGACTAGTATCAATGAGCAGTTCTTC. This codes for CASSSTGTSINEQFF. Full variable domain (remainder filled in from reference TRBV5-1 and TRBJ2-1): KAGVTQTPRYLIKTRGQQVTLSCSPISGHRSVSWYQQTPGQGLQFLFEYFSETQRNKGNFPGRFSGRQFSNSRSEMNVSTLELGDSALYLCASSSTGTSINEQFFGPGTRLTVL.

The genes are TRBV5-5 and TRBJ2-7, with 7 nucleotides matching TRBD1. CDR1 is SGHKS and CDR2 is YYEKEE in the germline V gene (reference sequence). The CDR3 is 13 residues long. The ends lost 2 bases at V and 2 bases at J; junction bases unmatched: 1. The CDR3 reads CASSFQGAYEQYF. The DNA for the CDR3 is TGTGCCAGCAGCTTTCAGGGGGCCTACGAGCAGTACTTC.

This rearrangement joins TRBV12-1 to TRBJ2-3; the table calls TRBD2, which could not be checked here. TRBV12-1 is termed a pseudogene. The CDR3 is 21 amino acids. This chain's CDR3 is CASSFWVPGLAGARWEDTQYF. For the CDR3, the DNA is TGTGCCAGCAGCTTTTGGGTTCCGGGACTAGCGGGGGCTCGGTGGGAAGATACGCAGTATTTT.